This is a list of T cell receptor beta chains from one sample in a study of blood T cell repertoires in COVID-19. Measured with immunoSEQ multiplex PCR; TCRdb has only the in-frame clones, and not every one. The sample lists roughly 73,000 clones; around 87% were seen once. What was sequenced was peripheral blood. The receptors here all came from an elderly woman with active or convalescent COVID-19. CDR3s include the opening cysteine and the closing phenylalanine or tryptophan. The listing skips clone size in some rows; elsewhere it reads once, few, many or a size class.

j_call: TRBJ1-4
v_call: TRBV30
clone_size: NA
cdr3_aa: CAWSTVQGDNEKLFF

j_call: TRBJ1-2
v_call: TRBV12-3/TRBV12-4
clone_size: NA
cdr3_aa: CASSPSTGGYTF

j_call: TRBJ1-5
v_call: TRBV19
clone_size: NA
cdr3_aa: CASSLVGRQPQHF

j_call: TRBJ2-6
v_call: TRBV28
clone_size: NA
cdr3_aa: CASSSHSGGASGANVLTF

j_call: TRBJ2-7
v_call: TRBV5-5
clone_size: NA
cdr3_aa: CASSLVPEAHEQYF

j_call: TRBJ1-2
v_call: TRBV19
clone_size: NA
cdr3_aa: CASSIAGTGDYGYTF

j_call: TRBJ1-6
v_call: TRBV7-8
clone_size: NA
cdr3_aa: CASSLVWGADTPLHF

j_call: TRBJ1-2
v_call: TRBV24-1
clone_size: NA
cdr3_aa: CATSDPRGGDYGYTF

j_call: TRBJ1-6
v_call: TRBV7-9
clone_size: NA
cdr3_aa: CASSPDKLGTGPYNSPLHF

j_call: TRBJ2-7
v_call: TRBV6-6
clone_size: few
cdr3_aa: CASSPREVSEQYF

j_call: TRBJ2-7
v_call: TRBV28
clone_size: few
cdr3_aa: CASSADRDEQYF

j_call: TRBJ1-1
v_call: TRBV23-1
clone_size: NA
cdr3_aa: CASPRDTEAFF

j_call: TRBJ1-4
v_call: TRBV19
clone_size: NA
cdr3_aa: CASKKEVIEKLFF

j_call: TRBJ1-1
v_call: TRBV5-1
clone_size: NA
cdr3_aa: CASSLLPSMGGTEAFF

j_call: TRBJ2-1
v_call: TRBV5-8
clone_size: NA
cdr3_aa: CASSLSSPTSGAYNEQFF

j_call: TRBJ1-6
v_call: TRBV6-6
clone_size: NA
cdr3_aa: CASSPGTEDSPLHF

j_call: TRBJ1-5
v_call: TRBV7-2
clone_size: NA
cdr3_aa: CASSLDRNQPQHF

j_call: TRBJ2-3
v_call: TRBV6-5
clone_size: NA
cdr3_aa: CASSYRGGPTDTQYF

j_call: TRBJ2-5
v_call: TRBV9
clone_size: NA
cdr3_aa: CASSAGTSGETQYF

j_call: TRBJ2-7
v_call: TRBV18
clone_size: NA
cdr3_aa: CASSPPRGGTLGDEQYF

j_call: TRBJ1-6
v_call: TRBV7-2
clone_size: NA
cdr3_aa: CASSSREGAYNSPLHF

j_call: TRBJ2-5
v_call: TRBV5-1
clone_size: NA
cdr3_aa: CASSWQGGKEEETQYF

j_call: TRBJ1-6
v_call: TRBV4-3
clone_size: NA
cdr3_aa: CASSQTRDSNSPLHF

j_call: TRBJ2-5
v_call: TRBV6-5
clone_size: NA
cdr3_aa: CASSPTGGREETQYF

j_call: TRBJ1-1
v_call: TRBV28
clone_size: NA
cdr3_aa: CASSFTTGGKFEAFF

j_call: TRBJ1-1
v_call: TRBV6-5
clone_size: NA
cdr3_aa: CASRTTQLNTEAFF

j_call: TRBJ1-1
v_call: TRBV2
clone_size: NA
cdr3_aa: CASIRQGLTEAFF

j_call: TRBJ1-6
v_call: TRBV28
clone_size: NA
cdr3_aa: CASSVPSGQGDSPLHF

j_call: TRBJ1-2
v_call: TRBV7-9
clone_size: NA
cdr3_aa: CASSPRGGLNYGYTF

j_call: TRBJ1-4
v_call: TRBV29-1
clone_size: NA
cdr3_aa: CSVSYGDEKLFF